The next 18 T cell receptor beta chains were all read from a single sample in a study of cytomegalovirus exposure and HLA in healthy donors. PCR employed 60 Vbeta and 13 Jbeta primers. TCRdb keeps only in-frame clones here, not all; method: immunoSEQ multiplex PCR. The sample holds under 200,000 clones, approximately 79% seen once. Sequencing used PBMCs. Every receptor here comes from a human donor in good health.

This clone was counted once. V and J are TRBV5-1 and TRBJ2-1; 9 positions agree with TRBD2. The J segment lost 15 bases and the V segment lost 0 bases, leaving 10 bases of the junction unmatched. The CDR3 length is 14 residues. Germline CDR1 reads SGHRS; CDR2 reads YFSETQ. DNA of the CDR3: TGCGCCAGCAGCTTGGACGGCGGGGGGGCCGAACCGTTCTTC. Protein: CASSLDGGGAEPFF.

The chain links TRBV15 to TRBJ1-5, with 9 positions matching TRBD1. Trimming cost V 3 bases and J 5 bases; bases outside gene matches: 8. This CDR3 is built from 16 residues. The V gene's germline CDR1 is LNHNV and CDR2 YYDKDF (reference sequence). CDR3 in amino acids: CATSSHRDRDDQPQHF. Written as DNA, the CDR3 is TGTGCCACCAGCAGCCACCGGGACAGGGACGATCAGCCCCAGCATTTT.

The gene calls are TRBV5-1 and TRBJ2-7, with 7 bases that match TRBD1. From germline, CDR1 is SGHRS and CDR2 YFSETQ. This CDR3 is built from 14 residues. Losses at the gene ends were 6 bases for V and 3 bases for J; bases not matched to a gene: 9. This CDR3 is CASNPGTAFYEQYF. DNA for the CDR3: TGCGCCAGCAATCCCGGGACAGCATTCTACGAGCAGTACTTC.

The chain joins TRBV30 to TRBJ2-4; D is undetermined. V gave up 1 base and J gave up 0 bases, with 7 bases separating them. CDR1 and CDR2 (germline): GTSNPN, SVGIG (reference sequence). The CDR3 totals 14 residues. The CDR3 is CAWSDPIAKNIQYF. The CDR3 region has the DNA TGTGCCTGGAGTGATCCAATAGCCAAAAACATTCAGTACTTC.

The rearrangement links TRBV4-3 to TRBJ2-1, with 11 bases fitting TRBD1. CDR3 length equals 15 residues. The trim removed 1 base at V and 7 bases at J, leaving 3 bases unmatched. Germline CDR1 and CDR2: LGHNA and YSLEER. The CDR3 is CASSQGTGGRNEQFF. The CDR3 region has the DNA TGCGCCAGCAGCCAAGGGACAGGGGGCCGGAATGAGCAGTTCTTC.

This chain uses TRBV21-1 with TRBJ2-7; the DNA was not used to check the table's D call, TRBD1. TRBV21-1 is an annotated pseudogene. The CDR3 is 15 residues long. CDR3 sequence (DNA): TGTGCCAGCAGCATTCGACAGGGGCCTTGGAACGAGCAGTACTTC. Residues: CASSIRQGPWNEQYF.

The V call is TRBV10-3, the J call TRBJ2-3; 7 bases agree with TRBD2. The CDR3 sequence is 15 residues long. V lost 5 bases and J lost 2; bases outside the gene matches: 7. CDR1 is ENHRY and CDR2 is SYGVKD in the germline V gene. The CDR3 sequence is CAISRSGVSTDTQYF. CDR3 bases: TGTGCCATCAGTAGAAGCGGGGTCTCCACAGATACGCAGTATTTT.

This sequence joins TRBV11-3 and TRBJ1-1; 7 positions agree with TRBD1. Germline CDR1 is SGHNT and CDR2 is YENEEA. V lost 9 bases, J lost 6 bases, and 7 bases stayed unmatched. The CDR3 extends over 12 amino acids. The CDR3 DNA follows: TGTGCCAGGACAGGGAGGTTCGCTGAAGCTTTCTTT. This translates into CARTGRFAEAFF. The full variable domain, with the rest looked up from reference TRBV11-3 and TRBJ1-1, is EAGVVQSPRYKIIEKKQPVAFWCNPISGHNTLYWYLQNLGQGPELLIRYENEEAVDDSQLPKDRFSAERLKGVDSTLKIQPAELGDSAVYLCARTGRFAEAFFGQGTRLTVV.

V is TRBV6-1 and J is TRBJ1-5, with a weak D call TRBD1 (6 bases). The V gene lost 4 bases and the J gene lost 3 bases, with 13 bases spanning the gap. The CDR3 sequence is 15 residues long. The V gene's germline CDR1 is MNHNS and CDR2 SASEGT. For the CDR3, the DNA is TGTGCCAGCAGTGCCGAGGGGGGGAACAATCAGCCCCAGCATTTT. This gives the protein CASSAEGGNNQPQHF.

The chain links TRBV7-9 to TRBJ2-7; 15 bases match TRBD2. CDR3 length: 17 residues. CDR1 and CDR2 (germline): SEHNR, FQNEAQ (reference sequence). The V segment lost 5 bases and the J segment 1 base; nucleotides outside the gene matches: 6. DNA of the CDR3: TGTGCCAGCAGCGGAAAGGGACTAGCGGGGGGATCCTACGAGCAGTACTTC. This encodes CASSGKGLAGGSYEQYF.

The V gene is TRBV18, the J gene TRBJ1-1; D perhaps matches TRBD1 (5 bases). Germline assignment: CDR1 KGHSH and CDR2 LQKENI. The CDR3 covers 12 residues. V was cut by 3 bases and J by 8 bases, with 10 bases left in between. This chain's CDR3 is CASSPRQGEAFF. CDR3 in DNA: TGTGCCAGCTCACCTCGGCAGGGCGAAGCTTTCTTT.

The chain is built from TRBV27 and TRBJ1-4, with D possibly matching TRBD1 (5 bases). Trimming left V 2 bases short and J 8 bases short, with 12 bases between. The CDR3 is 14 amino acids. Germline CDR1 is MNHEY and CDR2 is SMNVEV (reference sequence). Written as DNA, the CDR3 is TGTGCCAGCAGTTTAAAACGGGGGAGCGAAAAACTGTTTTTT. Protein sequence: CASSLKRGSEKLFF. The whole variable domain, remainder taken from reference TRBV27 and TRBJ1-4, is EAQVTQNPRYLITVTGKKLTVTCSQNMNHEYMSWYRQDPGLGLRQIYYSMNVEVTDKGDVPEGYKVSRKEKRNFPLILESPSPNQTSLYFCASSLKRGSEKLFFGSGTQLSVL.

The CDR3 sequence: CASSILETGYGYTF. As DNA, the CDR3 is TGTGCCAGTAGTATCTTGGAGACCGGCTATGGCTACACCTTC. This chain connects TRBV19 to TRBJ1-2, with D unresolved. The V and J ends lost 3 bases and 4 bases respectively, with 12 bases between them. The CDR3 is 14 amino acids. Germline CDR1 is LNHDA and CDR2 is SQIVND (reference sequence).

The chain couples TRBV4-3 to TRBJ2-6; 8 nucleotides match TRBD1. The CDR3 extends over 18 amino acids. Unmatched junction bases numbered 7, after V lost 0 bases and J lost 3 bases. Per germline, CDR1 LGHNA and CDR2 YSLEER. CDR3 DNA: TGCGCCAGCAGCCAAGAATGGCGACAGGGGCTTGGGGCCAACGTCCTGACTTTC. Protein sequence: CASSQEWRQGLGANVLTF.

The J gene is TRBJ1-4, the V gene TRBV11-3; D might be TRBD1 (5 bases). Germline V gene sequence: CDR1 SGHNT, CDR2 YENEEA. V was pared by 5 bases and J by 10 bases, with 14 bases between. The CDR3 totals 13 residues. DNA for the CDR3: TGTGCCAGCAGCCTCAGTCGCGGGGGAAAACTGTTTTTT. Protein: CASSLSRGGKLFF.

The V gene is TRBV15, the J gene TRBJ1-2; 7 nucleotides line up with TRBD1. V shed 0 bases, J shed 7 bases, and the junction held 17 bases outside the gene matches. Per the germline V gene, CDR1 is LNHNV and CDR2 is YYDKDF (reference sequence). The CDR3 length is 18 residues. CDR3 DNA: TGTGCCACCAGCAGAGATAAGGATTTCGGGCAGGGGGACTGTGGCTACACCTTC. Translation gives CATSRDKDFGQGDCGYTF.

This clone came up once. V is TRBV19 and J is TRBJ1-4; a weak D match, TRBD1 (5 bases). The V gene's germline CDR1 is LNHDA and CDR2 SQIVND (reference sequence). V was trimmed by 1 base and J by 0 bases, leaving 9 bases between them. The CDR3 has 16 residues. The CDR3 is CASSIGQTATNEKLFF. CDR3 nucleotides: TGTGCCAGTAGTATAGGGCAGACAGCAACTAATGAAAAACTGTTTTTT.

The chain has TRBV5-1 and TRBJ2-7, with D maybe TRBD1 (6 bases). V dropped 0 bases and J dropped 0 bases, with 10 bases sitting between them. This CDR3 contains 15 residues. From germline, CDR1 is SGHRS and CDR2 YFSETQ. The CDR3 sequence is CASSLAQGISYEQYF. Written as DNA, the CDR3 is TGCGCCAGCAGCTTGGCCCAGGGGATCTCCTACGAGCAGTACTTC. Full variable domain (rest looked up from reference TRBV5-1 and TRBJ2-7): KAGVTQTPRYLIKTRGQQVTLSCSPISGHRSVSWYQQTPGQGLQFLFEYFSETQRNKGNFPGRFSGRQFSNSRSEMNVSTLELGDSALYLCASSLAQGISYEQYFGPGTRLTVT.